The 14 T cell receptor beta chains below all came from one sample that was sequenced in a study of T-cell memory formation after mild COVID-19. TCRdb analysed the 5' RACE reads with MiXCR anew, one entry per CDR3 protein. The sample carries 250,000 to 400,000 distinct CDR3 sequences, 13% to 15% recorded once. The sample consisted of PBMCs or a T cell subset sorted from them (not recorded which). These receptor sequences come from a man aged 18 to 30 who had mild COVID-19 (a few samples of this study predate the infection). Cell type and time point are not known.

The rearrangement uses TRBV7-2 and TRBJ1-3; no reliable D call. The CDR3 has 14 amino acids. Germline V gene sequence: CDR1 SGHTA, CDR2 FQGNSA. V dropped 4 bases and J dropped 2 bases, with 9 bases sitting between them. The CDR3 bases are TGTGCCAGCAGCTGGTCGGGTACTGGAAACACCATATATTTT. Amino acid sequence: CASSWSGTGNTIYF.

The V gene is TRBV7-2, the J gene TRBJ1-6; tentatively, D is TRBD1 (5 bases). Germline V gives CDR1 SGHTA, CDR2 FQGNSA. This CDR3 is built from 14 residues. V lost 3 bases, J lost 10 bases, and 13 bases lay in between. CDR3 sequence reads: CASSFRDGASPLHF. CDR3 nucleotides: TGTGCCAGCAGCTTCCGGGACGGGGCCTCACCCCTCCACTTT.

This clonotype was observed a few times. CDR3 residues: CASRRLNNSPLHF. The DNA of the CDR3 is TGTGCCAGCAGAAGGCTTAATAATTCACCCCTCCACTTT. V and J are TRBV5-6 and TRBJ1-6; D call uncertain. Trimming shortened V by 5 bases and J by 5 bases, and 8 bases separated the two germline ends. Germline V lookup: CDR1 SGHDT, CDR2 YYEEEE. There are 13 residues in the CDR3.

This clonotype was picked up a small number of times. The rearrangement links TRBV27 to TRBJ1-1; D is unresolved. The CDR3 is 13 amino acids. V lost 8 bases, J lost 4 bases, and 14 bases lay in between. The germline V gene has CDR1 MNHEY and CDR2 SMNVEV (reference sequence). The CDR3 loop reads CASGRRPVTEAFF. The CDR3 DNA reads TGTGCCAGCGGGCGCAGGCCGGTCACTGAAGCTTTCTTT.

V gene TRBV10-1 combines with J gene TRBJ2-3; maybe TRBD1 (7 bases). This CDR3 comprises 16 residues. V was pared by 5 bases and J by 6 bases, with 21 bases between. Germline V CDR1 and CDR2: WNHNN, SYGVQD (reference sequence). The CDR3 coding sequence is TGCGCCAGCAGTCTATACGCTCAGGGGGGATCGGATACGCAGTATTTT. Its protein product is CASSLYAQGGSDTQYF.

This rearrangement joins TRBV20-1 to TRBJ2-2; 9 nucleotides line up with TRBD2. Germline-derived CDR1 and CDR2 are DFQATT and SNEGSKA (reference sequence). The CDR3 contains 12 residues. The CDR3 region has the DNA TGCAGCGCGGGGGGGCAACCCGGGGAGCTGTTTTTT. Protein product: CSAGGQPGELFF.

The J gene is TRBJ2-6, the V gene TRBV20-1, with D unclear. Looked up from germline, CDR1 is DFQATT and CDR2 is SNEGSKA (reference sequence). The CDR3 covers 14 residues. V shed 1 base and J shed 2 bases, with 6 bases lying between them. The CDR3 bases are TGCAGTGCTAGAGGGCCCCCTGGGGCCAACGTCCTGACTTTC. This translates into CSARGPPGANVLTF.

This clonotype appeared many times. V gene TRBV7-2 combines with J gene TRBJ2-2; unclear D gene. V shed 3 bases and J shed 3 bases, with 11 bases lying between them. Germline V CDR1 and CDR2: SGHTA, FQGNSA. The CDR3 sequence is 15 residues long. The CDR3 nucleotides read TGTGCCAGCAGCTTCCAAGTCCGGGACACCGGGGAGCTGTTTTTT. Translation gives CASSFQVRDTGELFF.

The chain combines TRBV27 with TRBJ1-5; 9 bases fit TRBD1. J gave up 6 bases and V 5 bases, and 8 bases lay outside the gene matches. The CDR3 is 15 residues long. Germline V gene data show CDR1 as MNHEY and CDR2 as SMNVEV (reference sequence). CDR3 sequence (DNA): TGTGCCAGCAGTCGAACAGGGGGCGTTACTCAGCCCCAGCATTTT. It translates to CASSRTGGVTQPQHF.

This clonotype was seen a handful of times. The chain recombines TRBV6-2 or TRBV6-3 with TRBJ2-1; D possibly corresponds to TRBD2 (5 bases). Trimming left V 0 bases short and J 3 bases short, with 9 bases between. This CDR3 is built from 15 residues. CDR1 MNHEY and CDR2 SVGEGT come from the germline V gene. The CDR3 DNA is TGTGCCAGCAGTTACTCTGTGGGAGTCTACAATGAGCAGTTCTTC. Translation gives CASSYSVGVYNEQFF.

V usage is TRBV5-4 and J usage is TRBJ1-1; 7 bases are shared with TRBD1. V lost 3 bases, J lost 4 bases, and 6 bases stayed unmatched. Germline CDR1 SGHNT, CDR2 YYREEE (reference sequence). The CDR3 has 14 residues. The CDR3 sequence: CASSSTGRITEAFF. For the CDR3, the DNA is TGTGCCAGCAGCTCGACAGGGCGAATCACTGAAGCTTTCTTT.

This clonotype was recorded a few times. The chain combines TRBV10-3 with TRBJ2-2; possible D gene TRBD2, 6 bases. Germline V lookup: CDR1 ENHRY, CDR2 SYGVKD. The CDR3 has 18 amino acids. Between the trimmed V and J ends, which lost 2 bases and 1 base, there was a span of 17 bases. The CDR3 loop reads CAISEVNPRLVNTGELFF. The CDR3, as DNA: TGTGCCATCAGTGAGGTTAACCCCCGACTAGTGAACACCGGGGAGCTGTTTTTT.

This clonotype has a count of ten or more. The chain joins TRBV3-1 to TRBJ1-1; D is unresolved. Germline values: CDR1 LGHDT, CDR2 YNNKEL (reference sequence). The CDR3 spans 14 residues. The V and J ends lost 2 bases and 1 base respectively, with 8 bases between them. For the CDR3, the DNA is TGTGCCAGCAGCCAATTTCTCGGGAACACTGAAGCTTTCTTT. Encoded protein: CASSQFLGNTEAFF.

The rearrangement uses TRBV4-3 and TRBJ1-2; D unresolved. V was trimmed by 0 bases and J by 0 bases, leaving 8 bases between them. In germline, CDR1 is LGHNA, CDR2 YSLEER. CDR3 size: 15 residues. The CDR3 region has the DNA TGCGCCAGCAGCCAAGATGACGGACCTAACTATGGCTACACCTTC. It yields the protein CASSQDDGPNYGYTF.